This T cell receptor (beta chain) was sequenced for a study of blood T cell repertoires in COVID-19. At the level of the study: Whether acute or convalescent, the COVID-19 samples came from the United States, Italy and Spain. In each case, the material was cDNA or gDNA derived from T cells, B-cell-depleted T cells, or PBMCs.

Methods used by the authors: By means of reference gene primer amplification, nucleated cell counts were estimated. Only in-frame clones appear in the TCRdb table, and some are missing; sequencing was by immunoSEQ multiplex PCR. D and trimming come from the DNA, and the V and J calls and clone size come from that table. The table has about 210,000 clones, approximately 87% seen once. The TCR was taken from a woman in her 70s with acute or convalescent COVID-19. Source material: peripheral blood.

The CDR3 protein is CASSGRKGYNEQFF. For the CDR3, the DNA is TGCGCCAGCAGTGGACGTAAGGGGTACAATGAGCAGTTCTTC. The rearrangement uses TRBV10-2 and TRBJ2-1, with a weak D call TRBD1 (5 bases). The CDR3 consists of 14 residues. Germline V CDR1 and CDR2: WSHSY, SAAADI. The V end lost 4 bases, the J end lost 4 bases, and 11 bases lay between the germline ends.